The text below deals with one TCR beta chain. Its specificity is not known. Only in-frame clones appear in the TCRdb table, and some are missing; sequencing was by immunoSEQ multiplex PCR. The repertoire consists of approximately 79,000 clones, with 85% occurring once and the leading ten covering 3.1%. These data originate in a study of OX40 agonist ivuxolimab in advanced cancers. Study as a whole: With ivuxolimab, an agonistic anti-OX40 (CD134) antibody, patients were treated.

The study, taken as a whole, reports: The investigators did not determine what antigen specificity the expanded peripheral T cells had.

CDR3 length: 14 amino acids. In germline, CDR1 is MNHEY, CDR2 SVGAGI. The V and J ends lost 4 bases and 7 bases respectively, with 11 bases between them. Sample: CD4+ or CD8+ T cells sorted from blood, taken in a trial of the OX40 agonist ivuxolimab. This chain links TRBV6-5 with TRBJ1-6, with D tentatively TRBD1 (5 bases). The TCR sequence derives from an adult with an advanced solid tumor such as melanoma, head and neck, liver or kidney cancer. CDR3 amino acids: CASSSGRANSPLHF. The CDR3 DNA is TGTGCCAGCAGTTCCGGCAGGGCGAATTCACCCCTCCACTTT.